The 20 T cell receptor beta chains below come from one sample, sequenced in a study of regulatory T cells in long-lasting Graves disease. HTBI primers from iRepertoire and Arm-PCR of CDR3 regions yielded the TCR beta libraries. TCRdb independently ran MiXCR on the multiplex PCR reads; one entry per CDR3 protein. The sample includes approximately 470,000 distinct CDR3 sequences, less than 25% of them seen just once. Described time point: persistent/refractory GD, antithyroid drugs over 5 years with positive TRAb. Generation of the TCR library employed RNA extracted from PBMCs. Sequenced here: peripheral blood mononuclear cells (PBMCs), sampled when the disease was refractory, from a patient treated with antithyroid drugs. All receptors derive from a female donor with Graves disease.

J is TRBJ1-1 and V is TRBV4-2; D unresolved. The CDR3 spans 14 residues. V was trimmed by 0 bases and J by 3 bases, leaving 8 bases between them. Germline V gene lookup returns CDR1 LGHNA and CDR2 YNFKEQ. Here the CDR3 reads CASSQDYPYTEAFF. The CDR3 DNA sequence: TGTGCCAGCAGCCAAGATTATCCTTACACTGAAGCTTTCTTT.

Many counts were recorded for this clonotype. The chain uses TRBV7-8 and TRBJ1-5, with D possibly being TRBD1 (5 bases). V was trimmed by 5 bases and J by 4 bases, leaving 18 bases between them. CDR1 SGHVS and CDR2 FQNEAQ come from the germline V gene. The CDR3 sequence is 16 residues long. The DNA of the CDR3 is TGTGCCAGCAGCCAGAACAGGTCATTGCCGAATCAGCCCCAGCATTTT. It specifies CASSQNRSLPNQPQHF.

J is TRBJ1-5 and V is TRBV6-4; D is possibly TRBD1 (5 bases). V gave up 6 bases and J gave up 6 bases, with 21 bases separating them. The V gene's germline CDR1 is MRHNA and CDR2 SNTAGT. This CDR3 comprises 16 residues. The CDR3, as DNA: TGTGCCAGCAGAGTACACGGGGCGCCAGGAGGTCAGCCCCAGCATTTT. It codes for CASRVHGAPGGQPQHF.

The genes are TRBV19 and TRBJ2-1, with 14 bases matching TRBD2. Per the germline V gene, CDR1 is LNHDA and CDR2 is SQIVND (reference sequence). The CDR3 contains 16 residues. Trimming at V came to 6 bases and at J to 8 bases, leaving 9 bases not matched to a gene. The CDR3 DNA follows: TGTGCCAGTAGAATGACTAGCGGGAGGGATCTGGATGAGCAGTTCTTC. Its protein is CASRMTSGRDLDEQFF. Looking up the rest from reference TRBV19 and TRBJ2-1 gives the full variable domain: DGGITQSPKYLFRKEGQNVTLSCEQNLNHDAMYWYRQDPGQGLRLIYYSQIVNDFQKGDIAEGYSVSREKKESFPLTVTSAQKNPTAFYLCASRMTSGRDLDEQFFGPGTRLTVL.

This clonotype was recorded a few times. This chain uses TRBV7-9 with TRBJ2-6; D gene unclear. CDR1 and CDR2 (germline): SEHNR, FQNEAQ (reference sequence). The CDR3 runs to 15 residues. Trimming took off 4 bases at V and 2 bases at J, with 9 bases between the two ends. CDR3 sequence (DNA): TGTGCCAGCAGCTCGGAGAACGCTGGGGCCAACGTCCTGACTTTC. Translated: CASSSENAGANVLTF.

This clonotype was seen at least ten times. The rearrangement joins TRBV7-8 to TRBJ2-5, with 12 bases aligning to TRBD2. The CDR3 spans 19 residues. Germline trimming cut 6 bases from V and 3 bases from J; bases unmatched to any gene: 17. CDR1 is SGHVS and CDR2 is FQNEAQ in the germline V gene. The CDR3 protein is CASRKGRTSGVRHEETQYF. The CDR3 DNA reads as TGTGCCAGCAGAAAAGGTCGGACTAGCGGGGTACGGCATGAAGAGACCCAGTACTTC.

This clonotype was counted many times. This chain connects TRBV12-5 to TRBJ2-4, with TRBD1 identical over 7 bases. Germline-derived CDR1 and CDR2 are LGHNT and FRNRAP. The length of the CDR3 is 16 residues. The junction had 8 bases not matched to a gene; V was cut back by 5 bases and J by 1 base. CDR3 residues: CASGHHRGRAKNIQYF. Here the CDR3 DNA reads TGTGCTAGTGGTCACCACAGGGGAAGGGCCAAAAACATTCAGTACTTC.

V is TRBV15 and J is TRBJ1-5; D remains ambiguous. The CDR3 extends over 13 amino acids. Germline V gene data show CDR1 as LNHNV and CDR2 as YYDKDF (reference sequence). V lost 8 bases and J lost 9, with 17 bases in between. CDR3: CATSIKGLPPQHF. The CDR3, as DNA: TGTGCCACCTCCATCAAAGGGTTGCCGCCCCAGCATTTT.

Many counts were recorded for this clonotype. V and J are TRBV6-2 or TRBV6-3 and TRBJ1-1, with D uncertain. Germline V gives CDR1 MNHEY, CDR2 SVGEGT. V was shortened by 5 bases and J by 6 bases, with 13 bases between the two germline ends. This CDR3 spans 13 amino acids. CDR3 residues: CASSGVGGAEAFF. The CDR3 coding sequence is TGTGCCAGCAGTGGAGTAGGAGGTGCTGAAGCTTTCTTT.

V is TRBV5-1 and J is TRBJ1-1, with no clear D. V lost 0 bases to trimming and J lost 6 bases, with 9 bases between them. Germline V gives CDR1 SGHRS, CDR2 YFSETQ. The CDR3 is 13 amino acids. The CDR3 nucleotides are TGCGCCAGCAGCTTGGTGGGGAGCGCTGAAGCTTTCTTT. Translated, it gives CASSLVGSAEAFF.

This clonotype was counted many times. The chain joins TRBV19 to TRBJ1-2; D unclear. Germline V lookup: CDR1 LNHDA, CDR2 SQIVND (reference sequence). V was cut by 0 bases and J by 1 base, with 12 bases left in between. This CDR3 region has 16 residues. The CDR3 nucleotides are TGTGCCAGTAGTATAGAAACGGTGACAAGTAACTATGGCTACACCTTC. It codes for CASSIETVTSNYGYTF. The whole variable domain, remainder taken from reference TRBV19 and TRBJ1-2, is DGGITQSPKYLFRKEGQNVTLSCEQNLNHDAMYWYRQDPGQGLRLIYYSQIVNDFQKGDIAEGYSVSREKKESFPLTVTSAQKNPTAFYLCASSIETVTSNYGYTFGSGTRLTVV.

V and J are TRBV5-1 and TRBJ2-7, with D tentatively TRBD2 (5 bases). The CDR3 runs to 16 residues. Germline V CDR1 and CDR2: SGHRS, YFSETQ. V dropped 1 base and J dropped 8 bases, with 22 bases sitting between them. The CDR3 protein is CASSLLSGAAAAKQYF. The CDR3 nucleotides are TGCGCCAGCAGCTTGTTAAGCGGAGCGGCCGCCGCCAAGCAGTACTTC.

Only a few counts were recorded for this clonotype. V is TRBV29-1 and J is TRBJ1-1, with D unresolved. In germline, CDR1 is SQVTM, CDR2 ANQGSEA. This CDR3 contains 11 residues. Trimming cost V 6 bases and J 8 bases, with 13 bases left between them. CDR3 DNA: TGCAGCGTCCTCAACTGGGAGGAAGCTTTCTTT. Its translation: CSVLNWEEAFF.

This clonotype was detected many times. V gene TRBV10-3 combines with J gene TRBJ1-2, with TRBD1 identical over 8 bases. Germline V lookup: CDR1 ENHRY, CDR2 SYGVKD. V lost 10 bases, J lost 4 bases, and 11 bases stayed unmatched. CDR3 size: 14 residues. The chain's CDR3 is CATKLQGGSYGYTF. CDR3 coding DNA: TGTGCCACGAAATTACAGGGGGGATCCTATGGCTACACCTTC.

This chain links TRBV9 with TRBJ2-4, with TRBD2 as a possible D gene (6 bases). Trimming stripped 4 bases from V and 2 bases from J, with 13 bases between. Germline CDR1 is SGDLS and CDR2 is YYNGEE. The CDR3 length is 15 residues. For the CDR3, the DNA is TGTGCCAGCAGCCTAACAGCGGGCCCCAAAAACATTCAGTACTTC. This sequence encodes CASSLTAGPKNIQYF.

Notes on this clonotype: This could be a read error, since a much larger clone is one nucleotide away. Without the conserved terminal phenylalanine or tryptophan, this CDR3 likely stems from a read error. The chain employs TRBV3-1 and TRBJ1-2; no clear D. Germline-derived CDR1 and CDR2 are LGHDT and YNNKEL (reference sequence). This CDR3 has 15 amino acids. Deletions cut 0 bases from V and 4 bases from J, with 12 bases between. The CDR3 region is CASSQDNRRGYGYTL. CDR3 DNA sequence: TGTGCCAGCAGCCAAGACAACCGGAGAGGCTATGGCTACACCCTC.

On this clonotype: A single base separates this from a much larger clone, so it may be a read error. This chain connects TRBV6-1 to TRBJ1-1; D not certain. CDR1 and CDR2 (germline): MNHNS, SASEGT. V lost 8 bases and J lost 6, with 22 bases in between. The CDR3 extends over 15 amino acids. CDR3 residues: CASGGWPVGRSEAFF. The CDR3 DNA is TGTGCCAGCGGTGGCTGGCCAGTAGGGCGTTCTGAAGCTTTCTTT.

The chain joins TRBV5-5 to TRBJ2-7; D is unresolved. The CDR3 contains 12 residues. V was shortened by 2 bases and J by 4 bases, with 7 bases between the two germline ends. The germline V gene encodes CDR1 SGHKS and CDR2 YYEKEE (reference sequence). The CDR3 coding sequence is TGTGCCAGCAGCTTTCCCGAATACGAGCAGTACTTC. Translated: CASSFPEYEQYF.

The V and J genes are TRBV20-1 and TRBJ1-4, with 9 bases matching TRBD1. From germline, CDR1 is DFQATT and CDR2 SNEGSKA (reference sequence). J gave up 7 bases and V 4 bases, and 7 bases lay outside the gene matches. This CDR3 has 14 amino acids. In nucleotides, the CDR3 is TGCAGTGCTATTTCACAGGGGGCGGGTGAAAAACTGTTTTTT. This codes for CSAISQGAGEKLFF.

This clonotype was detected many times. The chain recombines TRBV6-1 with TRBJ1-2; no definite D call. Per germline, CDR1 MNHNS and CDR2 SASEGT. V was cut by 4 bases and J by 7 bases, with 19 bases left in between. This CDR3 is built from 15 residues. The CDR3 DNA follows: TGTGCCAGCAGTGTCCGAGAGGACGGCCGTAGTGGCTACACCTTC. This encodes CASSVREDGRSGYTF.